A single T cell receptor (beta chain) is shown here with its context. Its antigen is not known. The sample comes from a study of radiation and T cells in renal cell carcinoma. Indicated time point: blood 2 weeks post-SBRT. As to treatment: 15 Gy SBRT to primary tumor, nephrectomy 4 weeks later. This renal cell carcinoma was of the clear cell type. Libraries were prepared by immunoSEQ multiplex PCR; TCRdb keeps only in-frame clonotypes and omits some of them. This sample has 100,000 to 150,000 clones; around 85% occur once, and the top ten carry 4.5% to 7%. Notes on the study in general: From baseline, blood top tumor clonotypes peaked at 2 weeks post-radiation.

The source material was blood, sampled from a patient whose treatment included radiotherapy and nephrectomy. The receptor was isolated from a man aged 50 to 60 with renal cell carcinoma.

The DNA of the CDR3 is TGTGCCAGCAGTCCTAGGGGGAGGGGCACAGATACGCAGTATTTT. It yields the protein CASSPRGRGTDTQYF. V usage is TRBV5-8 and J usage is TRBJ2-3; D is possibly TRBD2 (7 bases). Trimming removed 5 bases at V and 1 base at J, with 14 bases between. Germline V gene data show CDR1 as SGHTS and CDR2 as YDEGEE. The CDR3 contains 15 residues.